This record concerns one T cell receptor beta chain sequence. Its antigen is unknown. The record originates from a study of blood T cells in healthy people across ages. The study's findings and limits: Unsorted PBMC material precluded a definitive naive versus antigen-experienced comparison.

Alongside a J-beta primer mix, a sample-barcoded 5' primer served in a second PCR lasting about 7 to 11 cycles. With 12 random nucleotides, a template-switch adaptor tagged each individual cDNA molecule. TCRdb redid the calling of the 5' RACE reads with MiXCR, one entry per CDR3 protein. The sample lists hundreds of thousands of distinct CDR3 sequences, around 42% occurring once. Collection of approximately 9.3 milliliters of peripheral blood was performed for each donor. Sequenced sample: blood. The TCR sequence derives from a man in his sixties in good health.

CDR3 coding DNA: TGTGCCAGCAGAGCTACAGGGGGTGACTATGGCTACACCTTC. Protein product: CASRATGGDYGYTF. The chain is built from TRBV6-2 or TRBV6-3 and TRBJ1-2, with 8 nucleotides matching TRBD1. J lost 3 bases, V lost 6 bases, and 6 bases had no gene match. Germline V gene lookup returns CDR1 MNHEY and CDR2 SVGEGT. The CDR3 consists of 14 residues.